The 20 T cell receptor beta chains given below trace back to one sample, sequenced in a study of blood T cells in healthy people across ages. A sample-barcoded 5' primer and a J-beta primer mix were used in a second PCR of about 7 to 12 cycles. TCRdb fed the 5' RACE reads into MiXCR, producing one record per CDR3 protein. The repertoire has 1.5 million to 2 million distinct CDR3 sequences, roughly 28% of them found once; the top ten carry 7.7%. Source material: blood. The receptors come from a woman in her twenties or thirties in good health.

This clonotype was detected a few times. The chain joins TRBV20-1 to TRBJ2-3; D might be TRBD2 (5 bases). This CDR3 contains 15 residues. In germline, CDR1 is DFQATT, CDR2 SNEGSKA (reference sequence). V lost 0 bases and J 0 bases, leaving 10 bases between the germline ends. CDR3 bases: TGCAGTGCTAGAGATCTGGGAGCTAGCACAGATACGCAGTATTTT. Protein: CSARDLGASTDTQYF.

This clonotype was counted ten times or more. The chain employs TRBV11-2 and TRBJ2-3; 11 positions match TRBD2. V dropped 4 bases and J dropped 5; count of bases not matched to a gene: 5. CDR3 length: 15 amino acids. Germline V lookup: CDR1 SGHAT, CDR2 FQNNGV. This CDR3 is CASSSLAGGEDTQYF. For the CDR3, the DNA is TGTGCCAGCAGCTCCCTAGCGGGAGGAGAAGATACGCAGTATTTT.

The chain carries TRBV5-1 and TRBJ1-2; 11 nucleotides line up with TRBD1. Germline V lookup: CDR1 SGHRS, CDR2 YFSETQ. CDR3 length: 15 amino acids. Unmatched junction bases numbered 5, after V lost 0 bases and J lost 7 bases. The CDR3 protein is CASSLAGQGGSGYTF. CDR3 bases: TGCGCCAGCAGCTTGGCGGGACAGGGGGGAAGTGGCTACACCTTC. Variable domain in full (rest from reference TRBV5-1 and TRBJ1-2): KAGVTQTPRYLIKTRGQQVTLSCSPISGHRSVSWYQQTPGQGLQFLFEYFSETQRNKGNFPGRFSGRQFSNSRSEMNVSTLELGDSALYLCASSLAGQGGSGYTFGSGTRLTVV.

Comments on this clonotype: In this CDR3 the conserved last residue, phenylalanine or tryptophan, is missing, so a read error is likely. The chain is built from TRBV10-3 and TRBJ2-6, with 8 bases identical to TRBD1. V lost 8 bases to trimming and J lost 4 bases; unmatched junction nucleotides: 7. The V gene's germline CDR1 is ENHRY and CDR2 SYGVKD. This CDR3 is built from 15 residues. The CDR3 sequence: CAIPGGASGANVLTC. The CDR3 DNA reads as TGTGCCATCCCAGGGGGCGCCTCGGGGGCCAACGTCCTGACTTGC.

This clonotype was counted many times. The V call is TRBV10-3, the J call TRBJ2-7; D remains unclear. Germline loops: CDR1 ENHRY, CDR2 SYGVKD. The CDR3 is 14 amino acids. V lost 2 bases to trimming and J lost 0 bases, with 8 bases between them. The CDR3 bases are TGTGCCATCAGTGAGGCGGAAAGCTCCTACGAGCAGTACTTC. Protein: CAISEAESSYEQYF.

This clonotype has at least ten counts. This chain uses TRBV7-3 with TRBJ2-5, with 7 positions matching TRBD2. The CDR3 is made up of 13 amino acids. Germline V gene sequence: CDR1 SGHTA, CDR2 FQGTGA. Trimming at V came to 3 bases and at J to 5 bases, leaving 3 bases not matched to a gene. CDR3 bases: TGTGCCAGCAGCTTCGGGGAGGGTGAGACCCAGTACTTC. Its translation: CASSFGEGETQYF.

For the CDR3, the DNA is TGTGCCAGCAGTAAGCTTAGTGCCGATACGCAGTATTTT. Its protein product is CASSKLSADTQYF. The chain recombines TRBV6-5 with TRBJ2-3; D gene unclear. The CDR3 consists of 13 residues. V lost 5 bases, J lost 6 bases, and 12 bases lay in between. Germline-derived CDR1 and CDR2 are MNHEY and SVGAGI.

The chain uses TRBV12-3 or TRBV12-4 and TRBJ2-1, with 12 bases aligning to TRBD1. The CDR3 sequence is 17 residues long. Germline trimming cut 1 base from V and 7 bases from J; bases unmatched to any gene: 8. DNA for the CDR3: TGTGCCAGCAGTTTAGATCCGGGACAGGGGGCCGGAAATGAGCAGTTCTTC. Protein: CASSLDPGQGAGNEQFF.

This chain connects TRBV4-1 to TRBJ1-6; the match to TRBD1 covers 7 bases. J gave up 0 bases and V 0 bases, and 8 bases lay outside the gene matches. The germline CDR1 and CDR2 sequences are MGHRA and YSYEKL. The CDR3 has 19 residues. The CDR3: CASSQDSGQLFSYNSPLHF. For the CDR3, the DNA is TGCGCCAGCAGCCAAGACTCGGGACAGTTATTCTCCTATAATTCACCCCTCCACTTT.

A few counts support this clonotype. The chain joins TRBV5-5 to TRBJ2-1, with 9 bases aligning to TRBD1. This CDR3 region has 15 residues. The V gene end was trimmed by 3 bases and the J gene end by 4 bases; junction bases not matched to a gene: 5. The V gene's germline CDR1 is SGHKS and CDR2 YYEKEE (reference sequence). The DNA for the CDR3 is TGTGCCAGCAGCTCATGGACAGGGGTGTACAATGAGCAGTTCTTC. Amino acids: CASSSWTGVYNEQFF.

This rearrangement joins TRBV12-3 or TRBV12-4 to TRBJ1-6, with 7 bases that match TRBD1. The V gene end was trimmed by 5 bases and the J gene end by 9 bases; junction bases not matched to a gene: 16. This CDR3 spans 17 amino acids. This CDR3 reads CASSQPTGTPFSSPLHF. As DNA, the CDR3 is TGTGCCAGCAGTCAACCGACAGGGACGCCTTTTAGTTCACCCCTCCACTTT.

The CDR3 spells CASSQRGSETQYF. The CDR3 DNA reads TGTGCCAGCAGCCAAAGGGGTAGTGAGACCCAGTACTTC. This rearrangement joins TRBV3-1 to TRBJ2-5; tentative D call: TRBD1 (5 bases). The length of the CDR3 is 13 residues. Germline lookup yields CDR1 LGHDT and CDR2 YNNKEL (reference sequence). V was pared by 2 bases and J by 5 bases, with 9 bases between.

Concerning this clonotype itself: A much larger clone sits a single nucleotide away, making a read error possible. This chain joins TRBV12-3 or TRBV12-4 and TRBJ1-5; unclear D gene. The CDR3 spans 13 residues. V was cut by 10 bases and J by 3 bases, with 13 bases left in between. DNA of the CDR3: TGTGCCAACAGCCTCCTAAACAATCAGCCCCAGCATTTT. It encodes CANSLLNNQPQHF.

The CDR3 DNA reads as TGTGCCAGCTCACCAACGACTAGCGGGAGGGGCACAGATACGCAGTATTTT. Amino acids: CASSPTTSGRGTDTQYF. The rearrangement uses TRBV18 and TRBJ2-3, with TRBD2 matching over 14 bases. CDR1 and CDR2 (germline): KGHSH, LQKENI. There are 17 residues in the CDR3. J lost 1 base, V lost 2 bases, and 2 bases had no gene match.

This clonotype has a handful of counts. As DNA, the CDR3 is TGTGCCAGCACAACAGAGTACCAAGAGACCCAGTACTTC. Its translation is CASTTEYQETQYF. This chain connects TRBV2 to TRBJ2-5, with D uncertain. Trimming stripped 7 bases from V and 0 bases from J, with 9 bases between. The CDR3 has 13 residues. Per the germline V gene, CDR1 is SNHLY and CDR2 is FYNNEI.

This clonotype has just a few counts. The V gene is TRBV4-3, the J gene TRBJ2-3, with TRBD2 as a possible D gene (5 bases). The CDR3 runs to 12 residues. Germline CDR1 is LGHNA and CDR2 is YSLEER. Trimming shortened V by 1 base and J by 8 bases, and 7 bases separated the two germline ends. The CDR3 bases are TGCGCCAGCAGCCAAGGAGGAGGTACGCAGTATTTT. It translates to CASSQGGGTQYF.

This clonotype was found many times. The CDR3 DNA is TGTGCCAGCAGCTACGGAGCGGGAGGCTTCGGGGCCTACGAGCAGTACTTC. Translation: CASSYGAGGFGAYEQYF. The V and J genes are TRBV7-9 and TRBJ2-7, with TRBD2 identical over 9 bases. The CDR3 runs to 17 residues. Losses at the gene ends were 4 bases for V and 2 bases for J; bases not matched to a gene: 12. Germline values: CDR1 SEHNR, CDR2 FQNEAQ (reference sequence).

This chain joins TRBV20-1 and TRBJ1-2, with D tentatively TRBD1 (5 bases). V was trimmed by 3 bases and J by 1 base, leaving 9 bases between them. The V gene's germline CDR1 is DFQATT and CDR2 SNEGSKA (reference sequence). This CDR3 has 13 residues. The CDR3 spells CSASGDSNYGYTF. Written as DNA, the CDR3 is TGCAGTGCTAGCGGTGACAGTAACTATGGCTACACCTTC.

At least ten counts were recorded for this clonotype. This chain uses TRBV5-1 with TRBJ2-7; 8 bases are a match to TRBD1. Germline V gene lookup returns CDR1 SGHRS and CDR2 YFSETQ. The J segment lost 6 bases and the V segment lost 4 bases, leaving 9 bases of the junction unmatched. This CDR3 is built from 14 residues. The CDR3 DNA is TGCGCCAGCAGCCTCAGAGGACAGGGTAGCGAGCAGTACTTC. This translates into CASSLRGQGSEQYF.

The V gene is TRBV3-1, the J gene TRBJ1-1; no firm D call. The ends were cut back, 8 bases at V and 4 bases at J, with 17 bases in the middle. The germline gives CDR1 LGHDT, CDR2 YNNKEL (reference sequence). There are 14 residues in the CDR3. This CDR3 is CASGTAAGGTEAFF. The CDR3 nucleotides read TGTGCCAGCGGAACCGCGGCGGGCGGCACTGAAGCTTTCTTT.